Following are 17 T cell receptor beta chains from one sample sequenced in a study of T cell responses to AZD1222 COVID-19 vaccine. Assay used: immunoSEQ multiplex PCR; TCRdb lists only in-frame clones, some missing. The sample consists of 150,000 or so clones, around 90% of them appearing once. Here the sequenced sample was peripheral blood, taken 28 days after the second AZD1222 dose. The receptors were sampled from an adult who received the AZD1222 COVID-19 vaccine.

This clone was seen just once. The chain combines TRBV4-1 with TRBJ2-7; no clear D gene. Germline-derived CDR1 and CDR2 are MGHRA and YSYEKL. V gave up 0 bases and J gave up 2 bases, with 11 bases separating them. This CDR3 has 15 amino acids. DNA of the CDR3: TGCGCCAGCAGCCAAGATAAGGGCGGACCCTACGAGCAGTACTTC. The encoded protein is CASSQDKGGPYEQYF.

The chain recombines TRBV19 with TRBJ1-1; the match to TRBD1 covers 7 bases. Germline CDR1 is LNHDA and CDR2 is SQIVND (reference sequence). This CDR3 spans 16 amino acids. Trimming removed 11 bases from V and 1 base from J; junction bases left unmatched: 16. As DNA, the CDR3 is TGTGCCTCACAAAGGGGGTACAGGGGCGAGAACACTGAAGCTTTCTTT. This encodes CASQRGYRGENTEAFF.

On this clone: An end of the junction does not agree with germline; a read error may underlie this. The chain links TRBV2 to TRBJ2-1; 11 bases map to TRBD2. The CDR3 is made up of 17 amino acids. Germline V gives CDR1 SNHLY, CDR2 FYNNEI. CDR3: CASSEEGLAGGPQLSLF. The CDR3 DNA is TGTGCCAGCAGTGAAGAGGGGCTAGCGGGGGGCCCCCAGCTGTCTCTCTTC.

Remarks on this clone: Other DNA sequences from this sample encode an identical CDR3 as well. The chain recombines TRBV7-3 with TRBJ2-1; 7 bases agree with TRBD2. The V and J ends lost 5 bases and 4 bases, in that order; junction bases with no gene match: 8. Germline CDR1 reads SGHTA; CDR2 reads FQGTGA. This CDR3 has 15 amino acids. The CDR3 here is CASSPRTGGYNEQFF. In DNA, the CDR3 is TGTGCCAGCAGCCCTAGGACGGGGGGATACAATGAGCAGTTCTTC.

The chain recombines TRBV11-2 with TRBJ1-2; D remains unclear. CDR1 SGHAT and CDR2 FQNNGV come from the germline V gene. Trimming took off 3 bases at V and 4 bases at J, with 15 bases between the two ends. CDR3 length equals 15 residues. The CDR3 reads CASSLVLPGFYGYTF. The CDR3 bases are TGTGCCAGCAGCTTGGTCCTCCCCGGGTTCTATGGCTACACCTTC.

This chain connects TRBV27 to TRBJ2-7, with 8 bases lining up with TRBD1. J gave up 3 bases and V 3 bases, and 4 bases lay outside the gene matches. CDR1 is MNHEY, CDR2 SMNVEV, per germline (reference sequence). The CDR3 extends over 14 amino acids. The CDR3 coding sequence is TGTGCCAGCAGTTTCGTCAGGGGGCGCTACGAGCAGTACTTC. It is translated as CASSFVRGRYEQYF.

This rearrangement joins TRBV7-2 to TRBJ2-1; 12 nucleotides agree with TRBD2. V lost 2 bases, J lost 0 bases, and 8 bases stayed unmatched. Germline assignment: CDR1 SGHTA and CDR2 FQGNSA. The CDR3 runs 19 residues. CDR3 in amino acids: CASSLPSGGDFTSYNEQFF. The CDR3, as DNA: TGTGCCAGCAGCTTACCTAGCGGGGGGGATTTCACCTCCTACAATGAGCAGTTCTTC. The full variable domain, rest sourced from reference TRBV7-2 and TRBJ2-1, is GAGVSQSPSNKVTEKGKDVELRCDPISGHTALYWYRQSLGQGLEFLIYFQGNSAPDKSGLPSDRFSAERTGGSVSTLTIQRTQQEDSAVYLCASSLPSGGDFTSYNEQFFGPGTRLTVL.

The chain employs TRBV6-2 or TRBV6-3 and TRBJ1-1; D gene unclear. Trimming stripped 4 bases from V and 5 bases from J, with 17 bases between. Germline V CDR1 and CDR2: MNHEY, SVGEGT. The CDR3 has 15 amino acids. CDR3: CASSSLSRLGTEAFF. The DNA of the CDR3 is TGTGCCAGCAGTTCCCTTTCCAGGCTAGGGACTGAAGCTTTCTTT.

This chain joins TRBV7-7 and TRBJ2-7; a weak D match, TRBD1 (6 bases). The CDR3 covers 14 residues. With 5 bases removed from V and 1 base from J, the gap between germline ends came to 12 bases. Germline lookup yields CDR1 SSHAT and CDR2 FNYEAQ (reference sequence). The CDR3 sequence: CASSPHTGSYEQYF. Here the CDR3 DNA reads TGTGCCAGCAGCCCACACACAGGGTCCTACGAGCAGTACTTC.

This rearrangement joins TRBV5-6 to TRBJ2-3; the match to TRBD2 covers 13 bases. In germline, CDR1 is SGHDT, CDR2 YYEEEE. The CDR3 is made up of 15 amino acids. J gave up 7 bases and V 5 bases, and 7 bases lay outside the gene matches. This chain's CDR3 is CASRPTSGGPHTQYF. CDR3 DNA: TGTGCCAGCAGGCCGACTAGCGGGGGGCCGCATACGCAGTATTTT.

The chain joins TRBV6-2 or TRBV6-3 to TRBJ2-4; weak D call: TRBD2 (5 bases). The CDR3 is made up of 14 amino acids. Germline CDR1 reads MNHEY; CDR2 reads SVGEGT. The ends were cut back, 8 bases at V and 7 bases at J, with 18 bases in the middle. In nucleotides, the CDR3 is TGTGCCAGCCGCCTCCGTGAGCCGGGGAACATTCAGTACTTC. Translation gives CASRLREPGNIQYF.

The chain links TRBV7-2 to TRBJ2-7, with a weak D call TRBD1 (5 bases). CDR3 size: 14 residues. V lost 1 base, J lost 2 bases, and 9 bases lay in between. CDR1 is SGHTA, CDR2 FQGNSA, per germline. CDR3 coding DNA: TGTGCCAGCAGCTTAGGACAGCTAGCCTACGAGCAGTACTTC. Its translation is CASSLGQLAYEQYF.

CDR3: CASSLEDRAGNTIYF. CDR3 DNA sequence: TGTGCCAGCAGCTTGGAAGATAGGGCTGGAAACACCATATATTTT. The genes are TRBV5-6 and TRBJ1-3; D is unclear. V gave up 0 bases and J gave up 2 bases, with 9 bases separating them. Germline CDR1 and CDR2: SGHDT and YYEEEE. The CDR3 spans 15 residues. Using reference TRBV5-6 and TRBJ1-3 for the parts outside the CDR3, the full variable domain is DAGVTQSPTHLIKTRGQQVTLRCSPKSGHDTVSWYQQALGQGPQFIFQYYEEEERQRGNFPDRFSGHQFPNYSSELNVNALLLGDSALYLCASSLEDRAGNTIYFGEGSWLTVV.

The genes are TRBV5-1 and TRBJ2-2; the D gene is possibly TRBD1 (5 bases). CDR3 size: 16 residues. Trimming pared 1 base from V and 4 bases from J, leaving 14 bases between. Germline V lookup: CDR1 SGHRS, CDR2 YFSETQ. CDR3 sequence (DNA): TGCGCCAGCAGCTTGCCGACAGCCTCGAGCACCGGGGAGCTGTTTTTT. It specifies CASSLPTASSTGELFF.

The J gene is TRBJ2-2, the V gene TRBV19; 9 bases fit TRBD1. The CDR3 totals 15 residues. CDR1 and CDR2 from the germline V gene are LNHDA and SQIVND (reference sequence). The V gene end was trimmed by 6 bases and the J gene end by 2 bases; junction bases not matched to a gene: 4. CDR3 loop: CASSLTGGNTGELFF. The CDR3 DNA is TGTGCCAGTAGCCTTACAGGGGGCAACACCGGGGAGCTGTTTTTT.

This clone was counted only a few times. V usage is TRBV6-1 and J usage is TRBJ1-2; D unresolved. The germline V gene has CDR1 MNHNS and CDR2 SASEGT. V lost 2 bases and J lost 0, with 7 bases in between. The CDR3 loop spans 14 amino acids. This CDR3 is CASSEIGSNYGYTF. DNA of the CDR3: TGTGCCAGCAGTGAAATCGGGTCTAACTATGGCTACACCTTC.

The chain has TRBV6-2 or TRBV6-3 and TRBJ2-1, with TRBD2 as a possible D gene (5 bases). V shed 5 bases and J shed 0 bases, with 11 bases lying between them. The CDR3 has 15 residues. Germline CDR1 and CDR2: MNHEY and SVGEGT. The CDR3 sequence: CASSQAESSYNEQFF. CDR3 sequence (DNA): TGTGCCAGCAGTCAAGCGGAGTCCTCCTACAATGAGCAGTTCTTC.